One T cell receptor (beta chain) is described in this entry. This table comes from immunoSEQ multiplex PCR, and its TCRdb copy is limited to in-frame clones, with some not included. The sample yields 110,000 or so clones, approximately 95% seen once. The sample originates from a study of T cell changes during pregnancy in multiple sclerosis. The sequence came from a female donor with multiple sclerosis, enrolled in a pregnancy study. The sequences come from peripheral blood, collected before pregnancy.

CDR3 DNA sequence: TGTGCCAGCAGTTACTTCCGGAACTATGGCTACACCTTC. As protein: CASSYFRNYGYTF. The V gene is TRBV6-6, the J gene TRBJ1-2; D is undetermined. The CDR3 consists of 13 residues. Per the germline V gene, CDR1 is MNHNY and CDR2 is SVGAGI (reference sequence). V dropped 1 base and J dropped 2 bases, with 5 bases sitting between them.